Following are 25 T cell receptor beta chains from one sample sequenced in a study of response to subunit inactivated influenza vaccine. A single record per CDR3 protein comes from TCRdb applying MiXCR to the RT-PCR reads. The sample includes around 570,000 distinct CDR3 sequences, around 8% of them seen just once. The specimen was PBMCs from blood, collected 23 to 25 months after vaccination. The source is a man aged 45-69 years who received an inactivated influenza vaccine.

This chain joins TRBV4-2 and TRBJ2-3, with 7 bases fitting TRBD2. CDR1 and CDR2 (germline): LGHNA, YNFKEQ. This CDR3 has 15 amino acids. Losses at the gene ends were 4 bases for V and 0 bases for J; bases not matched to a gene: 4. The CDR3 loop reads CASSRSLASTDTQYF. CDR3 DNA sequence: TGTGCCAGCAGCCGCTCACTAGCGAGCACAGATACGCAGTATTTT.

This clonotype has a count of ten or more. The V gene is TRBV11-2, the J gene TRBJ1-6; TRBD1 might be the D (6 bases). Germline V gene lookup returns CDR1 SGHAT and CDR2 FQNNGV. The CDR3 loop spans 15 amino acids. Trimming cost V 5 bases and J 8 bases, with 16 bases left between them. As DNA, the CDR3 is TGTGCCAGCAGCCCAACGACAGGTGGAGATTCACCCCTCCACTTT. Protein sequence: CASSPTTGGDSPLHF.

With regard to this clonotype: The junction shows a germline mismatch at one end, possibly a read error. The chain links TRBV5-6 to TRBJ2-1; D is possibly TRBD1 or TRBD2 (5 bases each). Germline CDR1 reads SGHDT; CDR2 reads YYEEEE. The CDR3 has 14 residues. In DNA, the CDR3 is TGTGACAGCAGCTTGGAGGTGCAGGGTGGTGAGCAGTTCTTC. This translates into CDSSLEVQGGEQFF.

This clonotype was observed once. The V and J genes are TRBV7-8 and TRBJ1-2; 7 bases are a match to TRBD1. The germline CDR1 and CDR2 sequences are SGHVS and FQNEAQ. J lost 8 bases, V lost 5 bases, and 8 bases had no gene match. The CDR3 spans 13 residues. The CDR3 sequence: CASSIGQARGYTF. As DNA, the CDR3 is TGTGCCAGCAGCATAGGACAGGCCCGAGGCTACACCTTC.

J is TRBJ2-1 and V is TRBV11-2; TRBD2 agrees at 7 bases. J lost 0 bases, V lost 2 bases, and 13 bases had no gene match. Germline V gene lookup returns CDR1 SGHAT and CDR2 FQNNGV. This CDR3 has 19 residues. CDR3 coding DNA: TGTGCCAGCAGCTTACCCCGGGGAGGGGAGGGAAGCTCCTACAATGAGCAGTTCTTC. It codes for CASSLPRGGEGSSYNEQFF.

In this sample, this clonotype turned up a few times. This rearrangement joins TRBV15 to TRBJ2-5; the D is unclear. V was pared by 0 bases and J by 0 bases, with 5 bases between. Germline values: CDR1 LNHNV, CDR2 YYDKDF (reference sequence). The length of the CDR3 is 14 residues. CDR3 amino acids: CATSRDSHQETQYF. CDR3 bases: TGTGCCACCAGCAGAGATTCCCACCAAGAGACCCAGTACTTC.

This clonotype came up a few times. The CDR3 protein is CASSQFPSLAGGSPVTDTQYF. In DNA form, the CDR3 reads TGTGCCAGCAGCCAATTCCCCTCACTAGCGGGAGGGTCCCCTGTCACAGATACGCAGTATTTT. The J gene is TRBJ2-3, the V gene TRBV2; TRBD2 agrees at 13 bases. From germline, CDR1 is SNHLY and CDR2 FYNNEI. Losses at the gene ends were 6 bases for V and 2 bases for J; bases not matched to a gene: 20. This CDR3 spans 21 amino acids.

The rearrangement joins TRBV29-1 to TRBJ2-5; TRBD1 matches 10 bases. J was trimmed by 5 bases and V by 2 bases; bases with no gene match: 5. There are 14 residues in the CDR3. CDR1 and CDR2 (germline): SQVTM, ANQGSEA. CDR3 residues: CSVEPGTGDETQYF. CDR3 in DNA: TGCAGCGTTGAACCCGGGACAGGGGATGAGACCCAGTACTTC. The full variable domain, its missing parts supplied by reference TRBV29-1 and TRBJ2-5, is SAVISQKPSRDICQRGTSLTIQCQVDSQVTMMFWYRQQPGQSLTLIATANQGSEATYESGFVIDKFPISRPNLTFSTLTVSNMSPEDSSIYLCSVEPGTGDETQYFGPGTRLLVL.

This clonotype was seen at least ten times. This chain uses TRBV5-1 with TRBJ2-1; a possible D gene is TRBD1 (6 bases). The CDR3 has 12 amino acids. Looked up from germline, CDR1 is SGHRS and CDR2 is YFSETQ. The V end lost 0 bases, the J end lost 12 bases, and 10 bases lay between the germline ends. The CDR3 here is CASSLETGLQFF. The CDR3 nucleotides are TGCGCCAGCAGCTTGGAGACAGGTCTGCAGTTCTTC.

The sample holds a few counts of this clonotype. CDR3 sequence: CASRPGAGGRYGYTF. The CDR3 DNA follows: TGTGCCAGCAGACCCGGGGCAGGGGGTCGTTATGGCTACACCTTC. This chain uses TRBV6-1 with TRBJ1-2; 7 bases are shared with TRBD1. Losses at the gene ends were 6 bases for V and 5 bases for J; bases not matched to a gene: 12. The CDR3 is 15 amino acids. From germline, CDR1 is MNHNS and CDR2 SASEGT.

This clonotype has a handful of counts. The CDR3 protein is CASSIWTGVGEKLFF. CDR3 DNA sequence: TGTGCCAGCAGTATCTGGACAGGGGTTGGTGAAAAACTGTTTTTT. The chain recombines TRBV12-3 or TRBV12-4 with TRBJ1-4, with 9 nucleotides matching TRBD1. V shed 5 bases and J 7 bases; nucleotides not matched to a gene: 8. The CDR3 spans 15 residues.

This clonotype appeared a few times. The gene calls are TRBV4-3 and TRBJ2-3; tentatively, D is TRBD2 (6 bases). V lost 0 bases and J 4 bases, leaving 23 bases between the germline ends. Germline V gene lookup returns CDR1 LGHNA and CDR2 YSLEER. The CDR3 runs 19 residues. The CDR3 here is CASSQDYLVSGVRADTQYF. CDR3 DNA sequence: TGCGCCAGCAGCCAAGATTACTTAGTGTCGGGAGTTAGGGCAGATACGCAGTATTTT.

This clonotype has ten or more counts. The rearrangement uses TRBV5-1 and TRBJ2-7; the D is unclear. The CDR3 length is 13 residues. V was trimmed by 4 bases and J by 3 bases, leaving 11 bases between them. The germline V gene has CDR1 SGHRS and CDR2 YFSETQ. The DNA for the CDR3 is TGCGCCAGCAGCATCGGACCTGACTACGAGCAGTACTTC. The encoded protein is CASSIGPDYEQYF.

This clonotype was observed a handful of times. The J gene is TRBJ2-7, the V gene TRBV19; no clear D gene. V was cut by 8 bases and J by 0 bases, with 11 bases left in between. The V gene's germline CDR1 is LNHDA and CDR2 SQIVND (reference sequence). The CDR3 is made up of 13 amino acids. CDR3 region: CASGISSSYEQYF. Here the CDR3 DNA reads TGTGCCAGTGGGATCTCGAGCTCCTACGAGCAGTACTTC.

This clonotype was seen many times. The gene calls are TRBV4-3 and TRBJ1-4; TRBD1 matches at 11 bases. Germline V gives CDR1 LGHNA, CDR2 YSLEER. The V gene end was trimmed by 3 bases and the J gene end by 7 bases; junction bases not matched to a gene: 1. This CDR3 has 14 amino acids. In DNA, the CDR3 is TGCGCCAGCAGCCAGGACAGGGGGCCTGAAAAACTGTTTTTT. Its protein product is CASSQDRGPEKLFF.

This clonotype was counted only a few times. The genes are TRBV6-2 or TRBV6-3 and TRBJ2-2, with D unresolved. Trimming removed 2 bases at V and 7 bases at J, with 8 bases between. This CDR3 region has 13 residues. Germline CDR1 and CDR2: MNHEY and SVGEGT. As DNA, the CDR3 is TGTGCCAGCAGTTACCCCGGAGACGGGGAGCTGTTTTTT. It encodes CASSYPGDGELFF.

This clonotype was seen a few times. The CDR3 region has the DNA TGCAGTGCTTTACCGGGACAGATCATCACCGGGGAGCTGTTTTTT. It codes for CSALPGQIITGELFF. The chain carries TRBV20-1 and TRBJ2-2, with 7 bases lining up with TRBD1. V trimming: 5 bases; J trimming: 4 bases; junction bases outside the gene matches: 10. CDR3 length: 15 residues. Germline V gene lookup returns CDR1 DFQATT and CDR2 SNEGSKA (reference sequence).

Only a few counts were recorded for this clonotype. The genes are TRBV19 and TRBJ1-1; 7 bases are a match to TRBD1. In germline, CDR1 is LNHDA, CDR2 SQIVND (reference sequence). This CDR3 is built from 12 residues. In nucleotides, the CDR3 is TGTGCTACAAGGGGGCGAAGAACTGAAGCTTTCTTT. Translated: CATRGRRTEAFF.

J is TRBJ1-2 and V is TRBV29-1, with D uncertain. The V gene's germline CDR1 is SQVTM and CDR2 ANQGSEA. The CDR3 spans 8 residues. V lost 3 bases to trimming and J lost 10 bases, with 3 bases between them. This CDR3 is CSVDPYTF. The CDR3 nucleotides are TGCAGCGTTGACCCCTACACCTTC.

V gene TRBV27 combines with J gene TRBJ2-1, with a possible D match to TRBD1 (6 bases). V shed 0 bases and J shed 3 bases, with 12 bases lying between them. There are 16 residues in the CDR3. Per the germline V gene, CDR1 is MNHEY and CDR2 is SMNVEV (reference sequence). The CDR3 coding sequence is TGTGCCAGCAGTTTATCATGGACAGCCGTCTACAATGAGCAGTTCTTC. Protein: CASSLSWTAVYNEQFF.

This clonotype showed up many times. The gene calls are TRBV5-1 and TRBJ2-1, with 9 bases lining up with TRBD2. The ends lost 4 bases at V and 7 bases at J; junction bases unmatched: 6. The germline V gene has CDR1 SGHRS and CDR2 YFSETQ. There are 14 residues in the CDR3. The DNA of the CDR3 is TGCGCCAGCAGCGGAACCCTAGCGGGAAATGAGCAGTTCTTC. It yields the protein CASSGTLAGNEQFF.

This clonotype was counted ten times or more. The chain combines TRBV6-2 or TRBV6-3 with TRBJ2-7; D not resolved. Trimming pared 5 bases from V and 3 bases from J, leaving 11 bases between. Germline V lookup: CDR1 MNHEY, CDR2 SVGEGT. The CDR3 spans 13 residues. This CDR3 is CASSDGPYYEQYF. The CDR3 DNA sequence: TGTGCCAGCAGTGACGGGCCTTACTACGAGCAGTACTTC.

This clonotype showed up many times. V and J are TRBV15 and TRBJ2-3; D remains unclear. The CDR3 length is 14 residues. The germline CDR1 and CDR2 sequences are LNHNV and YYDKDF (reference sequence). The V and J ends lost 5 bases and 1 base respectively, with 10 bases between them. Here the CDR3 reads CATSPRWGTDTQYF. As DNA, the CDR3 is TGTGCCACCAGCCCCAGGTGGGGCACAGATACGCAGTATTTT.

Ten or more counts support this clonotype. CDR3: CASSQEGGRGVYSPLHF. CDR3 nucleotides: TGCGCCAGCAGCCAAGAAGGGGGCAGGGGTGTATATTCACCCCTCCACTTT. V and J are TRBV4-3 and TRBJ1-6; 7 bases map to TRBD1. The length of the CDR3 is 17 residues. V shed 0 bases, J shed 8 bases, and the junction held 10 bases outside the gene matches. CDR1 is LGHNA and CDR2 is YSLEER in the germline V gene.

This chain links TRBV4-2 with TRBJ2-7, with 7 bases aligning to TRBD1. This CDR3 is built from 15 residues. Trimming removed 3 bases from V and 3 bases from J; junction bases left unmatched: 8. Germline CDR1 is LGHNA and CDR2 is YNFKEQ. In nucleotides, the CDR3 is TGTGCCAGCAGCCAGCAGGGACAGACCATCTACGAGCAGTACTTC. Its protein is CASSQQGQTIYEQYF.